The 26 T cell receptor beta chains below all came from one sample that was sequenced in a study of control samples from healthy donors and cancer patients. The method was immunoSEQ multiplex PCR; TCRdb's version includes in-frame clones alone and lacks a portion of them. The sample yields around 94,000 clones, 90% seen once. The sequenced sample was blood. Source of these receptors: a young woman in good health.

The chain combines TRBV6-1 with TRBJ1-5, with D tentatively TRBD1 (5 bases). Germline V gives CDR1 MNHNS, CDR2 SASEGT. This CDR3 is 19 amino acids long. Trimming took 4 bases from V and 0 from J, leaving 22 bases between them. The CDR3 reads CASSGPGPWRSYSNQPQHF. The CDR3 nucleotides are TGTGCCAGCAGTGGACCGGGACCCTGGAGATCCTATAGCAATCAGCCCCAGCATTTT.

This clone has only one observation. The rearrangement joins TRBV3-1 (or the pseudogene TRBV3-2) to TRBJ1-1; TRBD1 is a possible D gene (6 bases). The germline V gene has CDR1 LGHDT and CDR2 YNNKEL (reference sequence). Trimming stripped 0 bases from V and 3 bases from J, with 11 bases between. The CDR3 runs to 15 residues. The CDR3 reads CASSQDRGRYTEAFF. CDR3 in DNA: TGTGCCAGCAGCCAAGATAGGGGGAGATACACTGAAGCTTTCTTT.

V gene TRBV5-1 combines with J gene TRBJ1-1, with D perhaps matching TRBD1 (6 bases). The CDR3 covers 14 residues. Germline V gene sequence: CDR1 SGHRS, CDR2 YFSETQ. Trimming cost V 4 bases and J 10 bases, with 20 bases left between them. As DNA, the CDR3 is TGCGCCAGCAGCACCGCCGACAGGACCCGGGGAGCTTTCTTT. Translated, it gives CASSTADRTRGAFF.

The chain uses TRBV12-3 or TRBV12-4 and TRBJ1-1, with D possibly TRBD1 on 5 matching bases. Trimming took 1 base from V and 14 from J, leaving 14 bases between them. CDR3 length equals 12 residues. The CDR3 DNA follows: TGTGCCAGCAGTTTAGGGGACCGGGGATCCTTCTTT. Its protein product is CASSLGDRGSFF.

The chain recombines TRBV10-3 with TRBJ1-1; no firm D call. The germline CDR1 and CDR2 sequences are ENHRY and SYGVKD. This CDR3 region has 13 residues. The germline V and J ends were trimmed by 4 bases and 3 bases, with 9 bases remaining between them. The CDR3 nucleotides read TGTGCCATCAGTGGAAACGGTGACACTGAAGCTTTCTTT. Residues: CAISGNGDTEAFF.

The rearrangement joins TRBV6-5 to TRBJ1-2, with 7 bases that match TRBD1. CDR1 is MNHEY and CDR2 is SVGAGI in the germline V gene. CDR3 size: 12 residues. Losses at the gene ends were 8 bases for V and 4 bases for J; bases not matched to a gene: 4. The CDR3 reads CASFTGVYGYTF. The DNA for the CDR3 is TGTGCCAGCTTCACAGGGGTCTATGGCTACACCTTC.

The V call is TRBV7-6, the J call TRBJ1-3; D is unclear. CDR1 and CDR2 from the germline V gene are SGHVS and FNYEAQ. The CDR3 spans 12 residues. Trimming removed 5 bases from V and 4 bases from J, with 6 bases in between. CDR3 in DNA: TGTGCCAGCAGCCCACCAGGAAACACCATATATTTT. Protein sequence: CASSPPGNTIYF.

J is TRBJ1-1 and V is TRBV18, with 7 positions matching TRBD1. The CDR3 consists of 14 residues. Unmatched junction bases numbered 2, after V lost 2 bases and J lost 2 bases. The germline V gene has CDR1 KGHSH and CDR2 LQKENI. CDR3 bases: TGTGCCAGCTCACCAGGGACAGTCAACACTGAAGCTTTCTTT. Its translation: CASSPGTVNTEAFF. The full variable domain, completed using reference TRBV18 and TRBJ1-1, is NAGVMQNPRHLVRRRGQEARLRCSPMKGHSHVYWYRQLPEEGLKFMVYLQKENIIDESGMPKERFSAEFPKEGPSILRIQQVVRGDSAAYFCASSPGTVNTEAFFGQGTRLTVV.

The V call is TRBV5-1, the J call TRBJ2-3, with 10 bases matching TRBD1. The germline V gene encodes CDR1 SGHRS and CDR2 YFSETQ. V was pared by 4 bases and J by 6 bases, with 11 bases of the junction left unmatched. The CDR3 totals 16 residues. The CDR3 is CASSPPGQGFLDTQYF. The CDR3 DNA reads TGCGCCAGCAGCCCCCCGGGACAGGGGTTTCTGGATACGCAGTATTTT.

In this sample, this clone turned up once. The rearrangement links TRBV15 to TRBJ2-6; 7 bases match TRBD2. The CDR3 extends over 15 amino acids. The junction had 4 bases not matched to a gene; V was cut back by 4 bases and J by 4 bases. Germline CDR1 reads LNHNV; CDR2 reads YYDKDF (reference sequence). The DNA for the CDR3 is TGTGCCACCAGCACGGAGGGAGGGGGGGCCAACGTCCTGACTTTC. Translation: CATSTEGGGANVLTF. The complete variable domain, with remaining parts taken from reference TRBV15 and TRBJ2-6, reads DAMVIQNPRYQVTQFGKPVTLSCSQTLNHNVMYWYQQKSSQAPKLLFHYYDKDFNNEADTPDNFQSRRPNTSFCFLDIRSPGLGDTAMYLCATSTEGGGANVLTFGAGSRLTVL.

CDR3 sequence: CASSLQGAGTDTQYF. The CDR3 DNA reads TGCGCCAGCAGCCTACAGGGGGCAGGCACAGATACGCAGTATTTT. The chain couples TRBV5-1 to TRBJ2-3; 9 nucleotides line up with TRBD1. With V trimmed by 4 bases and J by 1 base, 4 bases remained unmatched. The CDR3 is 15 amino acids. The germline CDR1 and CDR2 sequences are SGHRS and YFSETQ. Full variable domain (outside the CDR3, taken from reference TRBV5-1 and TRBJ2-3): KAGVTQTPRYLIKTRGQQVTLSCSPISGHRSVSWYQQTPGQGLQFLFEYFSETQRNKGNFPGRFSGRQFSNSRSEMNVSTLELGDSALYLCASSLQGAGTDTQYFGPGTRLTVL.

The V call is TRBV3-1 (or the pseudogene TRBV3-2), the J call TRBJ1-4, with D possibly matching TRBD1 (5 bases). The germline V and J ends were trimmed by 9 bases and 7 bases, with 12 bases remaining between them. This CDR3 contains 12 residues. Germline values: CDR1 LGHDT, CDR2 YNNKEL (reference sequence). The DNA for the CDR3 is TGTGCCAGTTCAGGGCGGTCTGAAAAACTGTTTTTT. This gives the protein CASSGRSEKLFF.

The V and J genes are TRBV9 and TRBJ1-1, with D hard to call. V was trimmed by 4 bases and J by 4 bases, leaving 14 bases between them. Per the germline V gene, CDR1 is SGDLS and CDR2 is YYNGEE. The CDR3 runs 14 residues. CDR3 loop: CASSLNTVVTEAFF. Here the CDR3 DNA reads TGTGCCAGCAGCCTGAATACGGTGGTCACTGAAGCTTTCTTT.

This clone was observed a single time. The chain carries TRBV21-1 and TRBJ1-5; no DNA check was done on the table's D call, TRBD1. TRBV21-1 is annotated as a pseudogene. The CDR3 totals 16 residues. The CDR3 region is CASPQRNWDTHGPQHF. The DNA of the CDR3 is TGTGCCAGCCCCCAAAGAAATTGGGACACCCATGGGCCCCAGCATTTT.

The V call is TRBV10-1, the J call TRBJ1-2; D unresolved. The germline gives CDR1 WNHNN, CDR2 SYGVQD (reference sequence). V lost 0 bases and J lost 5, with 22 bases in between. The CDR3 totals 18 residues. CDR3 nucleotides: TGCGCCAGCAGTGAGTCAAAGACAAGGACCCGACCTAGATATGGCTACACCTTC. Its translation: CASSESKTRTRPRYGYTF.

The genes are TRBV6-5 and TRBJ2-7; a possible D gene is TRBD2 (6 bases). Germline-derived CDR1 and CDR2 are MNHEY and SVGAGI. This CDR3 comprises 13 residues. V lost 8 bases to trimming and J lost 3 bases, with 14 bases between them. CDR3 sequence reads: CASRIGGNYEQYF. Written as DNA, the CDR3 is TGTGCCAGCCGCATTGGGGGGAACTACGAGCAGTACTTC.

The chain uses TRBV27 and TRBJ2-1; perhaps D is TRBD1 or TRBD2 (5 bases each). Per the germline V gene, CDR1 is MNHEY and CDR2 is SMNVEV (reference sequence). Between the trimmed V and J ends, which lost 1 base and 6 bases, there was a span of 10 bases. This CDR3 is built from 14 residues. The CDR3 DNA reads as TGTGCCAGCAGTTTATACCCAGGGACCAATGAGCAGTTCTTC. Translation: CASSLYPGTNEQFF.

This rearrangement joins TRBV7-8 to TRBJ2-2; D is possibly TRBD1 or TRBD2 (6 bases each). CDR1 is SGHVS, CDR2 FQNEAQ, per germline. V was cut by 5 bases and J by 4 bases, with 17 bases left in between. The CDR3 contains 16 residues. The CDR3 loop is CASSQTRGPITGELFF. CDR3 bases: TGTGCCAGCAGCCAAACTCGGGGGCCGATCACCGGGGAGCTGTTTTTT.

The V call is TRBV11-2, the J call TRBJ2-5; 10 nucleotides match TRBD1. Trimming removed 5 bases from V and 5 bases from J; junction bases left unmatched: 11. This CDR3 is 16 amino acids long. In germline, CDR1 is SGHAT, CDR2 FQNNGV. The CDR3: CASSPEDRGLAETQYF. In DNA, the CDR3 is TGTGCCAGCAGCCCCGAAGACAGGGGGCTAGCGGAGACCCAGTACTTC.

The chain has TRBV10-3 and TRBJ2-1; TRBD2 agrees at 9 bases. The germline CDR1 and CDR2 sequences are ENHRY and SYGVKD. J lost 1 base, V lost 3 bases, and 7 bases had no gene match. The CDR3 spans 17 residues. The CDR3 loop is CAISESGGMTSYNEQFF. The CDR3 nucleotides read TGTGCCATCAGTGAAAGCGGGGGGATGACTTCCTACAATGAGCAGTTCTTC.

The chain uses TRBV5-1 and TRBJ2-1, with D unresolved. Germline assignment: CDR1 SGHRS and CDR2 YFSETQ. With 0 bases removed from V and 0 bases from J, the gap between germline ends came to 7 bases. The CDR3 totals 15 residues. In DNA form, the CDR3 reads TGCGCCAGCAGCTTGGAATCGTACTCCTACAATGAGCAGTTCTTC. Translation: CASSLESYSYNEQFF.

CDR3 loop: CASSMLGQDNEKLFF. The CDR3 DNA sequence: TGTGCCAGTAGTATGCTTGGGCAGGATAATGAAAAACTGTTTTTT. The rearrangement links TRBV19 to TRBJ1-4; D remains ambiguous. Germline V lookup: CDR1 LNHDA, CDR2 SQIVND (reference sequence). The CDR3 runs to 15 residues. With 3 bases removed from V and 4 bases from J, the gap between germline ends came to 12 bases.

The chain links TRBV23-1 to TRBJ2-7; no clear D gene. TRBV23-1 is an ORF, and what it does is uncertain. This CDR3 is built from 17 residues. Trimming left V 2 bases short and J 0 bases short, with 17 bases between. Here the CDR3 DNA reads TGCGCCAGCAGTCAAATGGGCCATTTACCCGACTCCTACGAGCAGTACTTC. It specifies CASSQMGHLPDSYEQYF.

The V call is TRBV19, the J call TRBJ1-2; 9 nucleotides align to TRBD1. Germline V lookup: CDR1 LNHDA, CDR2 SQIVND (reference sequence). Germline trimming cut 7 bases from V and 3 bases from J; bases unmatched to any gene: 6. The CDR3 loop spans 14 amino acids. DNA of the CDR3: TGTGCCAGTAACTACAGGGGGCAGGACTATGGCTACACCTTC. Translated: CASNYRGQDYGYTF.

CDR3 region: CASSTGGLGEKLFF. In nucleotides, the CDR3 is TGTGCCAGTAGCACAGGGGGCTTGGGTGAAAAACTGTTTTTT. The genes are TRBV5-4 and TRBJ1-4, with 9 bases lining up with TRBD1. The J segment lost 7 bases and the V segment lost 8 bases, leaving 9 bases of the junction unmatched. Germline-derived CDR1 and CDR2 are SGHNT and YYREEE (reference sequence). The CDR3 consists of 14 residues.

This chain uses TRBV6-6 with TRBJ2-7; D possibly corresponds to TRBD1 (6 bases). This CDR3 has 11 amino acids. Per the germline V gene, CDR1 is MNHNY and CDR2 is SVGAGI (reference sequence). The V end was cut by 8 bases, the J end by 4 bases, with 9 bases between. The CDR3 protein is CASLTGYEQYF. CDR3 bases: TGTGCCAGCCTAACAGGGTACGAGCAGTACTTC.